This entry concerns a single TCR beta chain. Its antigen remains unknown. The CDR3 length is 14 residues. In germline, CDR1 is SGHDT, CDR2 YYEEEE. Trimming shortened V by 5 bases and J by 3 bases, and 14 bases separated the two germline ends. This specimen belongs to a study of somatic mutations in cytotoxic T cells in rheumatoid arthritis. Assay: immunoSEQ multiplex PCR; the TCRdb copy retains only in-frame clones and omits some. This repertoire shows about 6,700 clones, 70% found once; its top ten account for roughly two fifths. Overall study findings and caveats: Rheumatoid arthritis patients and age-matched healthy controls showed no significant difference in CD8+ T-cell clonality.

The chain has TRBV5-6 and TRBJ1-2; D not certain. Sequenced: CD8+ T cells sorted from blood. The clonotype was recovered from a man aged 40-49 years in good health. The CDR3 reads CASSPTLGDYGYTF. For the CDR3, the DNA is TGTGCCAGCAGTCCAACCCTCGGGGACTATGGCTACACCTTC. The whole variable domain, filled in from reference TRBV5-6 and TRBJ1-2, reads DAGVTQSPTHLIKTRGQQVTLRCSPKSGHDTVSWYQQALGQGPQFIFQYYEEEERQRGNFPDRFSGHQFPNYSSELNVNALLLGDSALYLCASSPTLGDYGYTFGSGTRLTVV.